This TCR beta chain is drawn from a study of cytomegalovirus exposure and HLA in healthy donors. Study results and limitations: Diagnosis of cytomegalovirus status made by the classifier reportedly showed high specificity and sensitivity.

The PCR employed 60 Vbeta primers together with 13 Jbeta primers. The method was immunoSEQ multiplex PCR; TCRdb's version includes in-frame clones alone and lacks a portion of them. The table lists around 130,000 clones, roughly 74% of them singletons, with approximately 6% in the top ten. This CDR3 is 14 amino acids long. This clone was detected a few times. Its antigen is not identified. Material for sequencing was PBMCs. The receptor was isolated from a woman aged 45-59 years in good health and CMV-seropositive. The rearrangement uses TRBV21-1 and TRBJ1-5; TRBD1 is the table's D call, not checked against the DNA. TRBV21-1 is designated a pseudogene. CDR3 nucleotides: TGTGCCAGCAGCAACAGACAGGCAGATCAGCCCCAGCATTTT. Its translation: CASSNRQADQPQHF.